This TCR beta chain emerged from a study of T cell changes during pregnancy in multiple sclerosis. Measured with immunoSEQ multiplex PCR; TCRdb has only the in-frame clones, and not every one. The table lists over 35,000 clones, roughly 90% of them singletons. The ends lost 5 bases at V and 0 bases at J; junction bases unmatched: 6. This CDR3 is 15 amino acids long. Germline CDR1 PRHDT, CDR2 FYEKMQ (reference sequence). This clonotype was obtained from a female donor with multiple sclerosis, enrolled in a pregnancy study. The sample consisted of CD8+ T cells from peripheral blood mononuclear cells, taken before pregnancy. The chain has TRBV13 and TRBJ2-7, with 8 positions matching TRBD2. CDR3 sequence reads: CASSPSGRFSYEQYF. For the CDR3, the DNA is TGTGCCAGCAGCCCCAGCGGGAGATTCTCCTACGAGCAGTACTTC.